A single T cell receptor beta chain is shown here with its context. Its antigen is undetermined. This specimen comes from a study of T-cell memory formation after mild COVID-19. Study background: TCR clusters were mostly confined to one donor each. Study-wide findings and caveats: That cross-reactive memory joined was suggested by some responding clones appearing in pre-infection memory. Clones which contracted sat mainly in CM and EM if CD4+, and in EMRA if CD8+.

After 5'RACE with constant-segment primers, TCR alpha and TCR beta cDNA libraries carrying sample barcodes and UMIs were obtained. One entry per CDR3 protein results from TCRdb running MiXCR on the 5' RACE reads. The sample has more than 300,000 distinct CDR3 sequences; roughly an eighth are singletons. V was pared by 4 bases and J by 9 bases, with 17 bases between. The CDR3 covers 14 residues. Germline-derived CDR1 and CDR2 are SGHRS and YFSETQ. This clonotype was sampled from a man aged 18 to 35 who had mild COVID-19 (a few samples of this study predate the infection). Cell type and time point are not known. The sample taken for sequencing was PBMCs or a T cell subset sorted from them (not recorded which). The rearrangement uses TRBV5-1 and TRBJ1-5; no clear D gene. The CDR3 coding sequence is TGCGCCAGCAGCCGAGACCCGGCACCAGGGCCCCAGCATTTT. It translates to CASSRDPAPGPQHF.